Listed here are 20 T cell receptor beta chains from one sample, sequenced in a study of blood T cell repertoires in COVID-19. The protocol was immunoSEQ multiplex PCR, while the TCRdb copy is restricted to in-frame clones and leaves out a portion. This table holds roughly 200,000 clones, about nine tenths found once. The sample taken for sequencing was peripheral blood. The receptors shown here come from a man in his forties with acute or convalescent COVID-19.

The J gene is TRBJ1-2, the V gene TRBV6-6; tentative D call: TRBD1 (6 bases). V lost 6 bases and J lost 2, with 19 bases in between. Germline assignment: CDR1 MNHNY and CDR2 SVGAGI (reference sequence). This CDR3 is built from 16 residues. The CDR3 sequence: CASSPTSGQFNYGYTF. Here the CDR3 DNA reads TGTGCCAGCAGCCCCACCAGCGGACAGTTCAACTATGGCTACACCTTC.

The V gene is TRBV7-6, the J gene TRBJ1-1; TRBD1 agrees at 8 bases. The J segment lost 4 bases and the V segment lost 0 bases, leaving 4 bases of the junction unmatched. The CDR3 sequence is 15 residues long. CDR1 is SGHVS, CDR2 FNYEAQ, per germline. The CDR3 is CASSLAQGGLTEAFF. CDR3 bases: TGTGCCAGCAGCTTAGCACAGGGGGGCCTCACTGAAGCTTTCTTT.

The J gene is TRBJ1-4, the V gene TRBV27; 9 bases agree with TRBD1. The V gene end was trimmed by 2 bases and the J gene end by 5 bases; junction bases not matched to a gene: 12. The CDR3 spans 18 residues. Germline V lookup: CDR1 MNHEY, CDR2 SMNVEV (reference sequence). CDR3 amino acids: CASSLTGQGWSENEKLFF. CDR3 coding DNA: TGTGCCAGCAGTTTAACTGGACAGGGGTGGAGTGAGAATGAAAAACTGTTTTTT.

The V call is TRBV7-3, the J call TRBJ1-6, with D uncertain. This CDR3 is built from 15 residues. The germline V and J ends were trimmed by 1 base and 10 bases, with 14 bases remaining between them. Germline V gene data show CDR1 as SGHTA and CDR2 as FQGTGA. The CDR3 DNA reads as TGTGCCAGCAGCTTAAGACAAGCGGGCGCCTCACCCCTCCACTTT. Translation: CASSLRQAGASPLHF.

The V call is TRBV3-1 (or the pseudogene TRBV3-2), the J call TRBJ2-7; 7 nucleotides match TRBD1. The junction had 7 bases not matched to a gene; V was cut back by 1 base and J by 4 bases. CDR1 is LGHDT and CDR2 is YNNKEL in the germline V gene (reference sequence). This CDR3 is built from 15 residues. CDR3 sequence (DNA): TGTGCCAGCAGCCAAGCGCCCCCAGGGGGTTACGAGCAGTACTTC. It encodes CASSQAPPGGYEQYF.

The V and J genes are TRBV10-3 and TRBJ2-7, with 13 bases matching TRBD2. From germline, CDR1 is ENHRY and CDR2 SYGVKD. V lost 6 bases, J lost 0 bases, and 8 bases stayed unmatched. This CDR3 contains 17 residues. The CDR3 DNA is TGTGCCATCAGACCGGGACTAGCGGGGCCCACCTCCTACGAGCAGTACTTC. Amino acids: CAIRPGLAGPTSYEQYF.

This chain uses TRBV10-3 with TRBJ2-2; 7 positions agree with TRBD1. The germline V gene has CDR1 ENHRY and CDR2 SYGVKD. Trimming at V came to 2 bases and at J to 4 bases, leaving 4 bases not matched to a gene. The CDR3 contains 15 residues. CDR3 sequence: CAISETAGGTGELFF. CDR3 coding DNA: TGTGCCATCAGTGAGACGGCAGGGGGCACCGGGGAGCTGTTTTTT.

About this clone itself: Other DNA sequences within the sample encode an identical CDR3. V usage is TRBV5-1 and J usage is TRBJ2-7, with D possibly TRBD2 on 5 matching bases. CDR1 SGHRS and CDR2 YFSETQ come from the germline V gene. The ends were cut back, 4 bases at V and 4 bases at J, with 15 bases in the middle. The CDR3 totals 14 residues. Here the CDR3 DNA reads TGCGCCAGCAGCCGAAACGACTATCTATACGAGCAGTACTTC. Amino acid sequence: CASSRNDYLYEQYF.

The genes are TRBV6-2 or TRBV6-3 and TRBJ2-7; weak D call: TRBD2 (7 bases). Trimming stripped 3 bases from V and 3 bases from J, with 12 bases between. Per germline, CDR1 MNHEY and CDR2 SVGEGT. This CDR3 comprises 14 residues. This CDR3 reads CASSYGGAYYEQYF. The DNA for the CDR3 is TGTGCCAGCAGTTATGGGGGGGCCTACTACGAGCAGTACTTC.

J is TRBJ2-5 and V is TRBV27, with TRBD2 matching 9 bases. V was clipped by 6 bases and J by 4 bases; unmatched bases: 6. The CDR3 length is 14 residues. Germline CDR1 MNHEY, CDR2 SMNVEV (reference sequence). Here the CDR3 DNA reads TGTGCCAGCAGCCCTTCTAGCGGGGTAGAGACCCAGTACTTC. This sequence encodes CASSPSSGVETQYF.

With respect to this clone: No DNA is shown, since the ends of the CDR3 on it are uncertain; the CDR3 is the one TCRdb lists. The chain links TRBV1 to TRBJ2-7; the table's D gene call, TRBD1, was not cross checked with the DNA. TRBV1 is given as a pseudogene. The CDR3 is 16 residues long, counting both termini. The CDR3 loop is CTSSQDWGTGNYEQYF.

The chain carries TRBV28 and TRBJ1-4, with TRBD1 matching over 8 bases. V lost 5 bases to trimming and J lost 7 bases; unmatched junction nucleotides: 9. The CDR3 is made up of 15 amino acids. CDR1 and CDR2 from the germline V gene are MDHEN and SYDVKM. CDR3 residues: CASSPPQGAGEKLFF. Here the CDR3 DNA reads TGTGCCAGCAGTCCCCCCCAGGGGGCGGGTGAAAAACTGTTTTTT.

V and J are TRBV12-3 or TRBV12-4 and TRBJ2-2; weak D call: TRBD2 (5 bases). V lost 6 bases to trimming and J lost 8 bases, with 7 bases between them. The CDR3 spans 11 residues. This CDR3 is CASRGLGELFF. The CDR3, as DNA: TGTGCCAGCAGAGGACTTGGGGAGCTGTTTTTT.

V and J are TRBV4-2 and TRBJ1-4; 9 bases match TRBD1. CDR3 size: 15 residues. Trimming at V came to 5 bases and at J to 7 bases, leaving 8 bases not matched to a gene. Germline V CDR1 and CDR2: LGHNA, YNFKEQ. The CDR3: CASSVSGTGSEKLFF. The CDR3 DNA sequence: TGTGCCAGCAGCGTCTCCGGGACAGGGAGTGAAAAACTGTTTTTT.

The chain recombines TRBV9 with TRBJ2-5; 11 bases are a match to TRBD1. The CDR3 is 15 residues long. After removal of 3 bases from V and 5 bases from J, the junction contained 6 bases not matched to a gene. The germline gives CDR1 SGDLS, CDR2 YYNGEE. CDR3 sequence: CASSERTGGRETQYF. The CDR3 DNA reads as TGTGCCAGCAGCGAGAGGACAGGGGGCAGGGAGACCCAGTACTTC.

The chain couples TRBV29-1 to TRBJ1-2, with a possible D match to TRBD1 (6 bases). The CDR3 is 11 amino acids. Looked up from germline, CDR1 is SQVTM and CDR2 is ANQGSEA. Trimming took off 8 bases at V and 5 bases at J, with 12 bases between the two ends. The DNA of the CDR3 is TGCAGCACCACAGGGTATTATGGCTACACCTTC. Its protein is CSTTGYYGYTF. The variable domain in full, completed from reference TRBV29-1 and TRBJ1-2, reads SAVISQKPSRDICQRGTSLTIQCQVDSQVTMMFWYRQQPGQSLTLIATANQGSEATYESGFVIDKFPISRPNLTFSTLTVSNMSPEDSSIYLCSTTGYYGYTFGSGTRLTVV.

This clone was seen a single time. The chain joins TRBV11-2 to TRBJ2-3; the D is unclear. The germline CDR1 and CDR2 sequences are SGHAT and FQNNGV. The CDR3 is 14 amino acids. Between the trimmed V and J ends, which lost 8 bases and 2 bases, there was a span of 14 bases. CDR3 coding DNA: TGTGCCAGCCAGACGTGGCTAGACACAGATACGCAGTATTTT. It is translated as CASQTWLDTDTQYF. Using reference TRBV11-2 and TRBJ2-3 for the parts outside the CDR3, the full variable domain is EAGVAQSPRYKIIEKRQSVAFWCNPISGHATLYWYQQILGQGPKLLIQFQNNGVVDDSQLPKDRFSAERLKGVDSTLKIQPAKLEDSAVYLCASQTWLDTDTQYFGPGTRLTVL.

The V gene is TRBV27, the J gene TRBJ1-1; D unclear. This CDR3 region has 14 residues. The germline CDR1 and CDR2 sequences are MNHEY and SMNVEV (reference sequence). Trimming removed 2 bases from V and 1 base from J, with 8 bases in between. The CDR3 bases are TGTGCCAGCAGTTTAGGCGGTGGGAACACTGAAGCTTTCTTT. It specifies CASSLGGGNTEAFF.

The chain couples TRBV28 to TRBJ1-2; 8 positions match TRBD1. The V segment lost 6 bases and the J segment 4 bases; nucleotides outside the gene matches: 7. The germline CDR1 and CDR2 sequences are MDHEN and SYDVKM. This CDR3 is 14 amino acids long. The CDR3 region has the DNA TGTGCCAGCAGGTCCGGGACAGGAGCCTATGGCTACACCTTC. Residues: CASRSGTGAYGYTF.

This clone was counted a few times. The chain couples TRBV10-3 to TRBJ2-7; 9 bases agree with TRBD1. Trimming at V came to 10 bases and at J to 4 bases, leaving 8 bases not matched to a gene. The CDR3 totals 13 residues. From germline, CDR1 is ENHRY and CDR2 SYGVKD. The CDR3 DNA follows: TGTGCCACCACCGGACAGGGGTTATACGAGCAGTACTTC. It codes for CATTGQGLYEQYF.